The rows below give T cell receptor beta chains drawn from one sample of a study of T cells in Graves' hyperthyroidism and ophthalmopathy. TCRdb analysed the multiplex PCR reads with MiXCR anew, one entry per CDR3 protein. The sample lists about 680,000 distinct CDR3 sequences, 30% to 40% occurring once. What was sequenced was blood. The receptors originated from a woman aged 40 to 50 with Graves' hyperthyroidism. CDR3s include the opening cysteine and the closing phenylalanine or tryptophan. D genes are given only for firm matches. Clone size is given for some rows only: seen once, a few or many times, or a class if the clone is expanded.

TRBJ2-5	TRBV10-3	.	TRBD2	CAINSGTSRETQYF	TGTGCCATCAATTCGGGGACTAGCCGAGAGACCCAGTACTTC
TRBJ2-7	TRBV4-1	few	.	CASSQTDPLWEQYF	TGCGCCAGCAGCCAGACAGACCCTTTGTGGGAGCAGTACTTC
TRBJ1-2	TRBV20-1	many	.	CSASSVGEGYTF	TGCAGTGCTAGTAGTGTCGGGGAGGGCTACACCTTC
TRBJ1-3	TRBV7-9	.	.	CASSFGVNTIYF	TGTGCCAGCAGCTTCGGGGTAAACACCATATATTTT
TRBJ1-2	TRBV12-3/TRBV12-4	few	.	CASSLGDFYGYTF	TGTGCCAGCAGTTTAGGGGACTTCTATGGCTACACCTTC
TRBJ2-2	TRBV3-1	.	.	CASSQSWDTGELFF	TGTGCCAGCAGCCAAAGCTGGGACACCGGGGAGCTGTTTTTT
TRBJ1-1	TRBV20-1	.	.	CSARGGLKGYTEAFF	TGCAGTGCTAGAGGGGGCCTAAAGGGGTACACTGAAGCTTTCTTT
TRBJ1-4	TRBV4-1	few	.	CASSQGAPNNGEKLFF	TGCGCCAGCAGCCAAGGGGCCCCTAACAACGGTGAAAAACTGTTTTTT
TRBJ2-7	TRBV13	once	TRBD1	CASSLGTGTGISYEQYF	TGTGCCAGCAGCTTAGGTACCGGGACAGGAATCTCCTACGAGCAGTACTTC
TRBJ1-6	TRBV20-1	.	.	CSARDHRHGDNSPLHF	TGCAGTGCTAGAGATCACAGACACGGAGATAATTCACCCCTCCACTTT
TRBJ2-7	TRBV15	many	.	CATSSRTASYEQYF	TGTGCCACCAGCAGCCGGACAGCCTCCTACGAGCAGTACTTC
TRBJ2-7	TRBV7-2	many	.	CASSLAYGYEQYF	TGTGCCAGCAGCTTAGCTTACGGCTACGAGCAGTACTTC
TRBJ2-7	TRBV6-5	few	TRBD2	CASSYSWGGYEQYF	TGTGCCAGCAGTTACTCGTGGGGGGGATACGAGCAGTACTTC
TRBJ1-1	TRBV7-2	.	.	CASSLGQSGTEAFF	TGTGCCAGCAGCTTAGGGCAATCGGGCACTGAAGCTTTCTTT
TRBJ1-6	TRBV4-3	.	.	CASSQDKGINSPLHF	TGCGCCAGCAGCCAAGATAAAGGGATTAATTCACCCCTCCACTTT
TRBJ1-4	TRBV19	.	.	CASSIEQGLGNEKLFF	TGTGCCAGTAGTATAGAGCAGGGGTTGGGTAATGAAAAACTGTTTTTT
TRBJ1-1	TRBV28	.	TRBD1	CASRYGDRHTEAFF	TGTGCCAGCAGATATGGGGACAGGCACACTGAAGCTTTCTTT
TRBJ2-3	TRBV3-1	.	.	CASSHPGSTDTQYF	TGTGCCAGCAGCCATCCCGGGAGCACAGATACGCAGTATTTT
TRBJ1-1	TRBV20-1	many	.	CSASFIEAFF	TGCAGTGCTAGTTTTATTGAAGCTTTCTTT
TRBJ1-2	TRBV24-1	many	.	CATSDHYSRGYTF	TGTGCCACCAGTGACCATTACTCCAGGGGCTACACCTTC
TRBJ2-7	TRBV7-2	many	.	CASSPDTYEQYF	TGTGCCAGCAGCCCTGACACATACGAGCAGTACTTC
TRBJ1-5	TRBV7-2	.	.	CASSSLLLGQPQHF	TGTGCCAGCAGCTCCCTTTTGCTGGGTCAGCCCCAGCATTTT
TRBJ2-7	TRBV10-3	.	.	CAISEGTYEQYF	TGTGCCATCAGTGAGGGAACCTACGAGCAGTACTTC